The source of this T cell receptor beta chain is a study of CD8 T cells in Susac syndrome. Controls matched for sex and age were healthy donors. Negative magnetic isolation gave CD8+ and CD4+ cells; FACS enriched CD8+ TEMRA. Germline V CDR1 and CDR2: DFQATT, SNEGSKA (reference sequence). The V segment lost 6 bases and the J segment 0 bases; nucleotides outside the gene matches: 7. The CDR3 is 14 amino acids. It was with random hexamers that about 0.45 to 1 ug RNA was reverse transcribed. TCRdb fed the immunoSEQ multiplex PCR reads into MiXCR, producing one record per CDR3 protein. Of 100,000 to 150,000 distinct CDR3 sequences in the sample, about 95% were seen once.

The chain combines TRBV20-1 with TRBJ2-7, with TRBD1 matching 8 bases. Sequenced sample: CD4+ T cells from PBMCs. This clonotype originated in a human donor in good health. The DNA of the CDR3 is TGCAGTGCCTCAGGACAGGGCGGCTCCTACGAGCAGTACTTC. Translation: CSASGQGGSYEQYF.